This T cell receptor beta chain was captured by sequencing in a study of shared clonotypes between healthy human individuals. Broader study findings: Incomplete sequencing of sorted subsets was indicated by rarefaction despite large depth.

Comment on this clone: Its antigen is as yet unknown.

The repertoire was sequenced with immunoSEQ multiplex PCR; TCRdb's copy has only in-frame clones and lacks some. The profile shows hundreds of thousands of clones, more than 85% of them singletons. Positively selected for CCR7, the CD45RO-negative cells used as naive CD8 cells excluded terminally differentiated effector memory CD45RA+ cells. V trimming: 3 bases; J trimming: 3 bases; junction bases outside the gene matches: 6. Germline loops: CDR1 SEHNR, CDR2 FQNEAQ (reference sequence). This CDR3 contains 15 residues. The chain employs TRBV7-9 and TRBJ2-5; 8 bases align to TRBD1. Source material: naive CD8+ T cells sorted from blood. This sequence was found in a man younger than 40 in good health. The CDR3 DNA sequence: TGTGCCAGCAGCTTCAGGACAGGGATGAAAGAGACCCAGTACTTC. Translating gives CASSFRTGMKETQYF.